The 29 T cell receptor beta chains listed next were all sequenced from one sample in a study of cytomegalovirus exposure and HLA in healthy donors. The repertoire was sequenced with immunoSEQ multiplex PCR; TCRdb's copy has only in-frame clones and lacks some. This table holds 55,000 to 75,000 clones, 96% found once. The specimen was PBMCs. The receptors come from a woman between 18 and 30 years old in good health and CMV-seronegative.

This clone occurred a few times. This chain links TRBV4-1 with TRBJ1-1, with TRBD1 as a possible D gene (6 bases). CDR3 size: 13 residues. V shed 4 bases and J shed 4 bases, with 10 bases lying between them. Germline V lookup: CDR1 MGHRA, CDR2 YSYEKL. The CDR3 coding sequence is TGCGCCAGCAGCCCCAGGGGTGGCACTGAAGCTTTCTTT. Its protein is CASSPRGGTEAFF.

The J gene is TRBJ2-7, the V gene TRBV15; TRBD1 matches at 9 bases. The V and J ends lost 1 base and 0 bases, in that order; junction bases with no gene match: 7. CDR3 length equals 17 residues. Germline V lookup: CDR1 LNHNV, CDR2 YYDKDF (reference sequence). CDR3 DNA sequence: TGTGCCACCAGCAGAGTGGGAACGGGACAGGGCTCCTACGAGCAGTACTTC. Translation: CATSRVGTGQGSYEQYF.

The J gene is TRBJ1-4, the V gene TRBV4-1; 7 bases map to TRBD1. CDR3 length equals 16 residues. Germline V CDR1 and CDR2: MGHRA, YSYEKL. V gave up 4 bases and J gave up 10 bases; unmatched junction bases: 15. The CDR3, as DNA: TGCGCCAGCAGCCCCGGGACAGCGGGTATATTCGGAAAACTGTTTTTT. As protein: CASSPGTAGIFGKLFF.

Details on this clone: Other DNA sequences in the sample encode the same CDR3. The rearrangement uses TRBV5-4 and TRBJ1-1; D is perhaps TRBD1 (6 bases). The germline V gene encodes CDR1 SGHNT and CDR2 YYREEE (reference sequence). V lost 2 bases and J 1 base, leaving 6 bases between the germline ends. The CDR3 is 13 amino acids. As DNA, the CDR3 is TGTGCCAGCAGCTTAGGGGGGAACACTGAAGCTTTCTTT. Amino acids: CASSLGGNTEAFF.

V usage is TRBV9 and J usage is TRBJ2-1; 10 bases align to TRBD1. The ends lost 4 bases at V and 5 bases at J; junction bases unmatched: 9. Looked up from germline, CDR1 is SGDLS and CDR2 is YYNGEE. The CDR3 length is 16 residues. The CDR3 DNA is TGTGCCAGCAGCCCGCGCCCCGGGACAGGGGACAATGAGCAGTTCTTC. It translates to CASSPRPGTGDNEQFF.

The chain is built from TRBV9 and TRBJ2-7, with 8 bases identical to TRBD1. The V gene end was trimmed by 4 bases and the J gene end by 2 bases; junction bases not matched to a gene: 8. The CDR3 has 15 residues. CDR1 and CDR2 (germline): SGDLS, YYNGEE. The CDR3 sequence: CASSPGGTGPYEQYF. CDR3 coding DNA: TGTGCCAGCAGCCCTGGGGGGACAGGACCCTACGAGCAGTACTTC.

J is TRBJ2-3 and V is TRBV9; 8 bases fit TRBD2. Germline V gene lookup returns CDR1 SGDLS and CDR2 YYNGEE. The CDR3 covers 15 residues. The ends lost 0 bases at V and 5 bases at J; junction bases unmatched: 5. CDR3 loop: CASSVGSGTGDTQYF. The CDR3 DNA sequence: TGTGCCAGCAGCGTAGGTAGCGGGACTGGAGATACGCAGTATTTT.

V gene TRBV19 combines with J gene TRBJ2-5; 9 nucleotides line up with TRBD2. The CDR3 spans 15 residues. Losses at the gene ends were 5 bases for V and 1 base for J; bases not matched to a gene: 5. Germline loops: CDR1 LNHDA, CDR2 SQIVND (reference sequence). CDR3 coding DNA: TGTGCCAGTAGTTGGTCTAGCGGGGCCCAAGAGACCCAGTACTTC. It yields the protein CASSWSSGAQETQYF.

The genes are TRBV7-8 and TRBJ2-6, with 10 nucleotides matching TRBD1. The V segment lost 3 bases and the J segment 4 bases; nucleotides outside the gene matches: 9. The germline CDR1 and CDR2 sequences are SGHVS and FQNEAQ. This CDR3 is built from 18 residues. The CDR3 DNA reads as TGTGCCAGCAGCTTGGGGACAGGGGTCGCCTCGGGGGCCAACGTCCTGACTTTC. The encoded protein is CASSLGTGVASGANVLTF.

The V gene is TRBV6-5, the J gene TRBJ2-1; a possible D gene is TRBD1 (6 bases). Germline-derived CDR1 and CDR2 are MNHEY and SVGAGI. Trimming left V 4 bases short and J 0 bases short, with 7 bases between. The CDR3 covers 14 residues. The chain's CDR3 is CASSWDTSYNEQFF. The CDR3 DNA follows: TGTGCCAGCAGTTGGGACACCTCCTACAATGAGCAGTTCTTC.

The genes are TRBV6-6 and TRBJ1-2; 10 nucleotides line up with TRBD1. Germline V gene sequence: CDR1 MNHNY, CDR2 SVGAGI (reference sequence). The V gene end was trimmed by 4 bases and the J gene end by 10 bases; junction bases not matched to a gene: 3. CDR3 length: 12 amino acids. CDR3 loop: CASSWGQGNYTF. The CDR3 nucleotides are TGTGCCAGCAGTTGGGGACAGGGGAACTACACCTTC.

The V and J genes are TRBV28 and TRBJ2-6; D is perhaps TRBD2 (6 bases). The CDR3 sequence is 15 residues long. The germline V gene encodes CDR1 MDHEN and CDR2 SYDVKM. Trimming pared 3 bases from V and 0 bases from J, leaving 6 bases between. CDR3 sequence: CASSLGLSGANVLTF. CDR3 nucleotide sequence: TGTGCCAGCAGTTTGGGACTCTCTGGGGCCAACGTCCTGACTTTC.

The rearrangement joins TRBV19 to TRBJ2-7, with 8 bases lining up with TRBD1. The CDR3 is 15 amino acids. Looked up from germline, CDR1 is LNHDA and CDR2 is SQIVND (reference sequence). V shed 5 bases, J shed 2 bases, and the junction held 8 bases outside the gene matches. As DNA, the CDR3 is TGTGCCAGTAGTTCGTCCGGACAGGGCACCTACGAGCAGTACTTC. The encoded protein is CASSSSGQGTYEQYF.

There are a few counts of this clone. The rearrangement joins TRBV11-2 to TRBJ2-3; 11 bases align to TRBD2. V lost 4 bases and J lost 4; bases outside the gene matches: 4. Germline-derived CDR1 and CDR2 are SGHAT and FQNNGV. This CDR3 is 15 amino acids long. CDR3 coding DNA: TGTGCCAGCAGCTCCGTAGCGGGAGGGGCAGATACGCAGTATTTT. Amino acids: CASSSVAGGADTQYF.

A remark on this clone: Distinct nucleotide sequences in the sample also encode this CDR3. The J gene is TRBJ1-5, the V gene TRBV19; TRBD1 matches 11 bases. Looked up from germline, CDR1 is LNHDA and CDR2 is SQIVND (reference sequence). J was trimmed by 2 bases and V by 3 bases; bases with no gene match: 3. This CDR3 contains 16 residues. The DNA for the CDR3 is TGTGCCAGTAGTATCCCGGGACAGGGGGGCAATCAGCCCCAGCATTTT. It is translated as CASSIPGQGGNQPQHF.

The V and J genes are TRBV27 and TRBJ2-3, with TRBD2 matching 7 bases. There are 17 residues in the CDR3. Germline trimming cut 0 bases from V and 5 bases from J; bases unmatched to any gene: 11. CDR1 MNHEY and CDR2 SMNVEV come from the germline V gene (reference sequence). The CDR3 loop reads CASSLSPWREHGDTQYF. The CDR3 DNA sequence: TGTGCCAGCAGTTTATCGCCGTGGCGGGAGCATGGAGATACGCAGTATTTT.

The gene calls are TRBV28 and TRBJ2-2; possibly TRBD2 for D (6 bases). The germline CDR1 and CDR2 sequences are MDHEN and SYDVKM. The CDR3 has 14 amino acids. The V and J ends lost 2 bases and 5 bases respectively, with 9 bases between them. The CDR3 DNA follows: TGTGCCAGCAGTTTAACGGGGAGGACCGGGGAGCTGTTTTTT. It is translated as CASSLTGRTGELFF.

This chain uses TRBV19 with TRBJ1-1, with D possibly matching TRBD1 (6 bases). Between the trimmed V and J ends, which lost 3 bases and 1 base, there was a span of 15 bases. The CDR3 consists of 16 residues. CDR1 is LNHDA, CDR2 SQIVND, per germline (reference sequence). Written as DNA, the CDR3 is TGTGCCAGTAGTATGGTTTTCGGGGGGCCGAACACTGAAGCTTTCTTT. Translation gives CASSMVFGGPNTEAFF.

The chain couples TRBV9 to TRBJ2-3; maybe TRBD2 (5 bases). Germline V gives CDR1 SGDLS, CDR2 YYNGEE. V lost 6 bases to trimming and J lost 4 bases, with 15 bases between them. The CDR3 loop spans 14 amino acids. In DNA, the CDR3 is TGTGCCAGCACCCCAAGCGGCCGATCAGATACGCAGTATTTT. It specifies CASTPSGRSDTQYF.

The chain couples TRBV19 to TRBJ2-1; 12 bases align to TRBD2. With 1 base clipped from V and 1 base from J, the junction kept 2 bases outside the gene matches. CDR3 length equals 17 residues. Germline CDR1 and CDR2: LNHDA and SQIVND (reference sequence). In DNA, the CDR3 is TGTGCCAGTAGTATAGGCCTAGCGGGAGGGTCCTACAATGAGCAGTTCTTC. Its protein is CASSIGLAGGSYNEQFF.

This sequence joins TRBV7-9 and TRBJ2-6; the match to TRBD1 covers 9 bases. J was trimmed by 4 bases and V by 5 bases; bases with no gene match: 9. The CDR3 sequence is 17 residues long. Germline lookup yields CDR1 SEHNR and CDR2 FQNEAQ (reference sequence). The CDR3: CASSHRDRVSGANVLTF. The CDR3 DNA is TGTGCCAGCAGCCACCGGGACAGGGTCTCCGGGGCCAACGTCCTGACTTTC.

The CDR3 loop is CATCRNTGELFF. The CDR3 DNA is TGTGCCACGTGCAGGAACACCGGGGAGCTGTTTTTT. This chain links TRBV19 with TRBJ2-2; D unresolved. Germline values: CDR1 LNHDA, CDR2 SQIVND (reference sequence). The CDR3 consists of 12 residues. V lost 10 bases, J lost 1 base, and 7 bases lay in between.

V is TRBV28 and J is TRBJ2-7; 13 bases line up with TRBD2. J was trimmed by 4 bases and V by 8 bases; bases with no gene match: 17. The germline V gene encodes CDR1 MDHEN and CDR2 SYDVKM. The CDR3 runs 18 residues. Written as DNA, the CDR3 is TGTGCCAGCCCTCCCTCGGGACTAGCGGGACCCGATACATACGAGCAGTACTTC. This sequence encodes CASPPSGLAGPDTYEQYF.

The chain uses TRBV18 and TRBJ1-1; D uncertain. V lost 1 base, J lost 6 bases, and 12 bases lay in between. Germline V gene sequence: CDR1 KGHSH, CDR2 LQKENI. The CDR3 is made up of 14 amino acids. The CDR3 protein is CASSPREGRAEAFF. Here the CDR3 DNA reads TGTGCCAGCTCACCACGTGAAGGGAGGGCTGAAGCTTTCTTT.

The chain couples TRBV30 to TRBJ2-2; D is ambiguous. The CDR3 contains 13 residues. Germline CDR1 is GTSNPN and CDR2 is SVGIG (reference sequence). The germline V and J ends were trimmed by 4 bases and 1 base, with 7 bases remaining between them. For the CDR3, the DNA is TGTGCCTGGATTACGGTGAACACCGGGGAGCTGTTTTTT. Protein sequence: CAWITVNTGELFF. Together with reference TRBV30 and TRBJ2-2, the CDR3 gives the full variable domain: SQTIHQWPATLVQPVGSPLSLECTVEGTSNPNLYWYRQAAGRGLQLLFYSVGIGQISSEVPQNLSASRPQDRQFILSSKKLLLSDSGFYLCAWITVNTGELFFGEGSRLTVL.

The rearrangement joins TRBV7-2 to TRBJ1-5, with 7 bases aligning to TRBD1. This CDR3 has 16 amino acids. Per germline, CDR1 SGHTA and CDR2 FQGNSA. With 5 bases clipped from V and 4 bases from J, the junction kept 11 bases outside the gene matches. The DNA for the CDR3 is TGTGCCAGCAGCCCACAGGGGTCTCCGGGGAATCAGCCCCAGCATTTT. Amino acids: CASSPQGSPGNQPQHF.

The J gene is TRBJ2-5, the V gene TRBV19, with 8 bases identical to TRBD1. The CDR3 consists of 14 residues. Per the germline V gene, CDR1 is LNHDA and CDR2 is SQIVND (reference sequence). J lost 4 bases, V lost 6 bases, and 7 bases had no gene match. CDR3 residues: CASRPDRGGETQYF. The CDR3, as DNA: TGTGCCAGTAGACCCGACAGGGGAGGAGAGACCCAGTACTTC.

CDR3 bases: TGTGCCAGCCGCGGGGGCACAGATACGCAGTATTTT. Translated, it gives CASRGGTDTQYF. This chain connects TRBV7-2 to TRBJ2-3, with D perhaps matching TRBD2 (6 bases). Germline V lookup: CDR1 SGHTA, CDR2 FQGNSA. This CDR3 is built from 12 residues. The V end lost 8 bases, the J end lost 1 base, and 7 bases lay between the germline ends.

This clone was picked up one time. The rearrangement uses TRBV9 and TRBJ1-2; tentatively, D is TRBD1 (5 bases). The germline V gene has CDR1 SGDLS and CDR2 YYNGEE. The CDR3 has 13 residues. V lost 0 bases and J 7 bases, leaving 10 bases between the germline ends. This CDR3 is CASSVGGTLGYTF. CDR3 nucleotide sequence: TGTGCCAGCAGCGTAGGAGGGACTCTTGGCTACACCTTC.